Presented here are 23 T cell receptor beta chains from one specimen sequenced in a study of blood T cell repertoires in COVID-19 (dated by TCRdb to 2020 to 2021). The library was obtained by the immunoSEQ multiplex PCR assay. TCRdb obtained this table from immuneACCESS and retained in-frame rearrangements with V and J assigned. These tables miss some clones; where compared with another copy, unresolved V genes account for less than half of the shortfall, and the remainder is unexplained. For this sample the table gives about 490,000 clones, of which roughly 88% were detected only once. The leading ten clones occupy roughly 3.1% of the sample. The sample comprised peripheral blood. Receptors originate from a human donor in a cohort sampled during active COVID-19.

The chain couples TRBV5-4 to TRBJ2-5; TRBD2 matches at 10 bases. V lost 0 bases to trimming and J lost 5 bases; unmatched junction nucleotides: 1. The CDR3 is 14 amino acids. CDR1 is SGHNT and CDR2 is YYREEE in the germline V gene (reference sequence). CDR3 bases: TGTGCCAGCAGCTTGGTTAGCGGGAGGGAGACCCAGTACTTC. Its protein is CASSLVSGRETQYF.

This clone was observed a handful of times. The chain recombines TRBV28 with TRBJ2-6; D ambiguous. Trimming took 2 bases from V and 2 from J, leaving 7 bases between them. The CDR3 is 15 amino acids. CDR1 is MDHEN, CDR2 SYDVKM, per germline. CDR3 sequence reads: CASSLTSAGANVLTF. The CDR3 nucleotides read TGTGCCAGCAGTTTAACAAGTGCTGGGGCCAACGTCCTGACTTTC. The full variable domain, its missing parts supplied by reference TRBV28 and TRBJ2-6, is DVKVTQSSRYLVKRTGEKVFLECVQDMDHENMFWYRQDPGLGLRLIYFSYDVKMKEKGDIPEGYSVSREKKERFSLILESASTNQTSMYLCASSLTSAGANVLTFGAGSRLTVL.

The chain couples TRBV6-4 to TRBJ2-1, with 7 bases lining up with TRBD2. V shed 6 bases and J 1 base; nucleotides not matched to a gene: 6. In germline, CDR1 is MRHNA, CDR2 SNTAGT. CDR3 length: 15 amino acids. For the CDR3, the DNA is TGTGCCAGCAGCAGCGGGACGGGGTCCTACAATGAGCAGTTCTTC. It is translated as CASSSGTGSYNEQFF.

In its sample, this clone was seen a few times. This rearrangement joins TRBV5-1 to TRBJ2-5; 11 bases match TRBD2. V dropped 5 bases and J dropped 6; count of bases not matched to a gene: 12. CDR1 and CDR2 (germline): SGHRS, YFSETQ. The CDR3 length is 16 residues. This CDR3 reads CASREDLAGGWKTQYF. The CDR3, as DNA: TGCGCCAGCAGAGAGGATCTAGCGGGAGGTTGGAAGACCCAGTACTTC. Based on the CDR3 plus reference TRBV5-1 and TRBJ2-5, the full variable domain is KAGVTQTPRYLIKTRGQQVTLSCSPISGHRSVSWYQQTPGQGLQFLFEYFSETQRNKGNFPGRFSGRQFSNSRSEMNVSTLELGDSALYLCASREDLAGGWKTQYFGPGTRLLVL.

The chain carries TRBV2 and TRBJ2-7, with 9 nucleotides matching TRBD1. Germline CDR1 and CDR2: SNHLY and FYNNEI. The V and J ends lost 4 bases and 9 bases, in that order; junction bases with no gene match: 10. The CDR3 covers 14 residues. This CDR3 reads CASSGQGVIVGQYF. CDR3 nucleotide sequence: TGTGCCAGCAGTGGACAGGGGGTTATCGTGGGGCAGTACTTC.

The rearrangement uses TRBV9 and TRBJ2-7, with 8 nucleotides matching TRBD2. The CDR3 loop spans 17 amino acids. Losses at the gene ends were 0 bases for V and 4 bases for J; bases not matched to a gene: 12. Germline values: CDR1 SGDLS, CDR2 YYNGEE. CDR3 sequence: CASSVGVGGRSGYEQYF. DNA of the CDR3: TGTGCCAGCAGCGTAGGAGTCGGCGGGAGGAGCGGATACGAGCAGTACTTC.

The V call is TRBV11-2, the J call TRBJ2-3; D not resolved. CDR1 SGHAT and CDR2 FQNNGV come from the germline V gene. CDR3 length: 12 amino acids. Deletions cut 3 bases from V and 4 bases from J, with 5 bases between. The CDR3 spells CASSFGSDTQYF. The DNA for the CDR3 is TGTGCCAGCAGCTTCGGTTCAGATACGCAGTATTTT.

This chain connects TRBV7-2 to TRBJ2-7; D call uncertain. This CDR3 is built from 14 residues. Trimming took off 3 bases at V and 6 bases at J, with 15 bases between the two ends. Germline V gives CDR1 SGHTA, CDR2 FQGNSA. The CDR3 DNA reads TGTGCCAGCAGCTTCACATTCCCGTCTGGCGAGCAGTACTTC. As protein: CASSFTFPSGEQYF.

The CDR3 loop reads CASTWGGGAHYSNQPQHF. The CDR3 nucleotides are TGTGCCAGCACCTGGGGCGGGGGGGCACATTATAGCAATCAGCCCCAGCATTTT. The chain couples TRBV5-6 to TRBJ1-5, with D possibly matching TRBD1 (6 bases). V was trimmed by 6 bases and J by 0 bases, leaving 22 bases between them. Germline-derived CDR1 and CDR2 are SGHDT and YYEEEE. The CDR3 length is 18 residues. The full variable domain, with the rest looked up from reference TRBV5-6 and TRBJ1-5, is DAGVTQSPTHLIKTRGQQVTLRCSPKSGHDTVSWYQQALGQGPQFIFQYYEEEERQRGNFPDRFSGHQFPNYSSELNVNALLLGDSALYLCASTWGGGAHYSNQPQHFGDGTRLSIL.

The chain is built from TRBV3-1 (or the pseudogene TRBV3-2) and TRBJ1-3, with D uncertain. In germline, CDR1 is LGHDT, CDR2 YNNKEL (reference sequence). CDR3 length: 16 amino acids. Trimming left V 2 bases short and J 0 bases short, with 11 bases between. The DNA of the CDR3 is TGTGCCAGCAGCCAAACCCAGCGCCTCTCTGGAAACACCATATATTTT. Translated, it gives CASSQTQRLSGNTIYF.

In DNA form, the CDR3 reads TGTGCCAGCAGGCAGGGAGGACAGCCCCAGCATTTT. Amino acid sequence: CASRQGGQPQHF. V usage is TRBV2 and J usage is TRBJ1-5, with D possibly being TRBD1 (5 bases). The CDR3 consists of 12 residues. Germline loops: CDR1 SNHLY, CDR2 FYNNEI. V was pared by 6 bases and J by 7 bases, with 10 bases between.

V is TRBV5-1 and J is TRBJ2-7; possible D gene TRBD1, 6 bases. Germline CDR1 is SGHRS and CDR2 is YFSETQ. V lost 0 bases to trimming and J lost 1 base, with 11 bases between them. The CDR3 spans 15 residues. The CDR3 reads CASSLDGDKSYEQYF. DNA of the CDR3: TGCGCCAGCAGCTTGGATGGGGACAAATCCTACGAGCAGTACTTC.

This clone was observed a few times. The chain employs TRBV28 and TRBJ1-2; tentatively, D is TRBD1 (5 bases). Germline V gene lookup returns CDR1 MDHEN and CDR2 SYDVKM. Trimming shortened V by 7 bases and J by 4 bases, and 13 bases separated the two germline ends. This CDR3 region has 13 residues. CDR3: CASNRGDGYGYTF. The CDR3 DNA reads as TGTGCCAGCAACCGCGGGGACGGCTATGGCTACACCTTC.

The J gene is TRBJ1-4, the V gene TRBV21-1; TRBD1, the table's D call, was not compared with the DNA. TRBV21-1 is a listed pseudogene. The CDR3 is 18 amino acids. The CDR3 DNA sequence: TGTGCCAGCAGCAAAGATGCTAGGGGGCGCACAACTAATGAAAAACTGTTTTTT. Translated: CASSKDARGRTTNEKLFF.

V is TRBV30 and J is TRBJ2-1; TRBD2 agrees at 9 bases. Per the germline V gene, CDR1 is GTSNPN and CDR2 is SVGIG (reference sequence). The V segment lost 0 bases and the J segment 7 bases; nucleotides outside the gene matches: 10. CDR3 size: 16 residues. CDR3 loop: CAWSVQGKREVNEQFF. CDR3 nucleotide sequence: TGTGCCTGGAGTGTACAGGGGAAGCGGGAGGTAAATGAGCAGTTCTTC.

The chain carries TRBV15 and TRBJ2-7; TRBD2 aligns across 7 bases. The CDR3 has 16 residues. V shed 0 bases, J shed 2 bases, and the junction held 7 bases outside the gene matches. Germline CDR1 is LNHNV and CDR2 is YYDKDF (reference sequence). The CDR3 loop reads CATSRDSLADTYEQYF. The CDR3 coding sequence is TGTGCCACCAGCAGAGATTCCCTAGCGGATACCTACGAGCAGTACTTC.

The chain joins TRBV2 to TRBJ2-7; 9 positions match TRBD2. Trimming at V came to 3 bases and at J to 3 bases, leaving 3 bases not matched to a gene. CDR3 size: 14 residues. The germline V gene encodes CDR1 SNHLY and CDR2 FYNNEI. CDR3 nucleotide sequence: TGTGCCAGCAGTGAGGCTAGCGGGATCTACGAGCAGTACTTC. This gives the protein CASSEASGIYEQYF.

This clone was counted only a few times. This chain's CDR3 is CASSPTSGRGWELFF. The CDR3 region has the DNA TGTGCCAGCAGCCCAACTAGCGGCCGGGGGTGGGAGCTGTTTTTT. The chain recombines TRBV9 with TRBJ2-2, with 8 bases that match TRBD2. The CDR3 loop spans 15 amino acids. Germline values: CDR1 SGDLS, CDR2 YYNGEE. Trimming removed 4 bases from V and 9 bases from J; junction bases left unmatched: 11. Using reference TRBV9 and TRBJ2-2 for the parts outside the CDR3, the full variable domain is DSGVTQTPKHLITATGQRVTLRCSPRSGDLSVYWYQQSLDQGLQFLIQYYNGEERAKGNILERFSAQQFPDLHSELNLSSLELGDSALYFCASSPTSGRGWELFFGEGSRLTVL.

This clone was picked up one time. J is TRBJ2-2 and V is TRBV6-5; 7 bases align to TRBD2. Germline V CDR1 and CDR2: MNHEY, SVGAGI. The CDR3 has 14 residues. The V and J ends lost 6 bases and 6 bases, in that order; junction bases with no gene match: 7. CDR3 amino acids: CASSGDRGAGELFF. CDR3 in DNA: TGTGCCAGCAGCGGGGACCGGGGGGCCGGGGAGCTGTTTTTT.

The chain carries TRBV5-6 and TRBJ2-1; 13 bases line up with TRBD2. After removal of 4 bases from V and 2 bases from J, the junction contained 6 bases not matched to a gene. Germline-derived CDR1 and CDR2 are SGHDT and YYEEEE. This CDR3 is 17 amino acids long. The CDR3: CASSPGLAGFTYNEQFF. CDR3 in DNA: TGTGCCAGCAGCCCGGGACTAGCGGGGTTTACCTACAATGAGCAGTTCTTC.

The chain recombines TRBV5-1 with TRBJ2-3; possibly TRBD1 for D (6 bases). Germline lookup yields CDR1 SGHRS and CDR2 YFSETQ. V was cut by 4 bases and J by 2 bases, with 17 bases left in between. The CDR3 consists of 16 residues. The CDR3 reads CASSPRPRQATDTQYF. DNA of the CDR3: TGCGCCAGCAGCCCGCGGCCCAGACAGGCCACAGATACGCAGTATTTT.

The V gene is TRBV23-1, the J gene TRBJ1-1, with 10 bases aligning to TRBD1. TRBV23-1 is reported as an ORF; its role is uncertain. After removal of 3 bases from V and 1 base from J, the junction contained 8 bases not matched to a gene. There are 17 residues in the CDR3. CDR3 sequence: CASSHSVRDRGNTEAFF. For the CDR3, the DNA is TGCGCCAGCAGTCACTCCGTACGGGACAGGGGGAACACTGAAGCTTTCTTT.

This chain connects TRBV19 to TRBJ2-6; D perhaps matches TRBD2 (6 bases). The germline gives CDR1 LNHDA, CDR2 SQIVND (reference sequence). Trimming shortened V by 4 bases and J by 12 bases, and 16 bases separated the two germline ends. The CDR3 extends over 14 amino acids. The CDR3 nucleotides read TGTGCCAGTAGTAAAGGTGGGACTCCCTCCGTCCTGACTTTC. Its protein is CASSKGGTPSVLTF.